This T cell receptor (beta chain) was sequenced for a study of blood T cells in healthy people across ages. The CDR3 has 14 amino acids. With 2 bases removed from V and 5 bases from J, the gap between germline ends came to 11 bases. Germline V lookup: CDR1 LNHNV, CDR2 YYDKDF (reference sequence). Combining a sample-barcoded 5' primer with a J-beta primer mix, a second PCR ran for about 7 to 11 cycles. Using its own MiXCR run on the 5' RACE reads, TCRdb lists one record per CDR3 protein. The sample carries 1.5 million to 2 million distinct CDR3 sequences, less than 50% recorded once. This clonotype was obtained from a woman in her forties in good health. This chain links TRBV15 with TRBJ2-3; no clear D gene. Material for sequencing was blood. CDR3 sequence (DNA): TGTGCCACCAGCAGAATAAGGCGTCAAGATACGCAGTATTTT. Translation gives CATSRIRRQDTQYF.